These 2 T cell receptor beta chains came from one sample sequenced in a study of response to subunit inactivated influenza vaccine. TCRdb re-analysed the RT-PCR reads in MiXCR, keeping a single row per CDR3 protein. The sample lists 550,000 to 800,000 distinct CDR3 sequences; more than 15% were seen once. Specimen: PBMCs from blood, collected 12 days after vaccination. These receptors were obtained from a man aged 45-65 years who received an inactivated influenza vaccine.

The chain combines TRBV9 with TRBJ1-1, with D unresolved. The germline V and J ends were trimmed by 0 bases and 0 bases, with 9 bases remaining between them. The CDR3 runs to 15 residues. Looked up from germline, CDR1 is SGDLS and CDR2 is YYNGEE. The CDR3 DNA reads as TGTGCCAGCAGCGTAGAGCAGGCAATGAACACTGAAGCTTTCTTT. It is translated as CASSVEQAMNTEAFF.

Many counts were recorded for this clonotype. This rearrangement joins TRBV11-3 to TRBJ2-1, with a possible D match to TRBD2 (5 bases). This CDR3 has 12 residues. Trimming cost V 5 bases and J 8 bases, with 10 bases left between them. Germline CDR1 is SGHNT and CDR2 is YENEEA. CDR3 sequence reads: CASSPNGDEQFF. CDR3 coding DNA: TGTGCCAGCAGCCCAAACGGGGATGAGCAGTTCTTC.